These 27 T cell receptor beta chains originate from one sample sequenced in a study of cytomegalovirus exposure and HLA in healthy donors. Assay: immunoSEQ multiplex PCR; the TCRdb copy retains only in-frame clones and omits some. Among approximately 130,000 clones listed, approximately 87% were seen once. The sequencing input was PBMCs. The receptors come from a woman aged 30 to 39 in good health and CMV-seronegative.

The rearrangement joins TRBV11-2 to TRBJ2-7; a possible D gene is TRBD2 (5 bases). The CDR3 is 15 residues long. Trimming shortened V by 0 bases and J by 6 bases, and 15 bases separated the two germline ends. The germline CDR1 and CDR2 sequences are SGHAT and FQNNGV. CDR3 DNA: TGTGCCAGCAGCTTAGATCGGATACGGGATCCCGAGCAGTACTTC. Residues: CASSLDRIRDPEQYF.

The gene calls are TRBV29-1 and TRBJ1-4; weak D call: TRBD1 (5 bases). Germline V gives CDR1 SQVTM, CDR2 ANQGSEA. Deletions cut 0 bases from V and 2 bases from J, with 13 bases between. The CDR3 extends over 16 amino acids. CDR3 in amino acids: CSVEDLSRATNEKLFF. In DNA, the CDR3 is TGCAGCGTTGAAGATCTTTCCAGGGCCACTAATGAAAAACTGTTTTTT.

This clone appeared a few times. The chain couples TRBV4-3 to TRBJ2-1; 13 bases map to TRBD2. CDR1 and CDR2 from the germline V gene are LGHNA and YSLEER. This CDR3 region has 15 residues. V was pared by 2 bases and J by 10 bases, with 5 bases of the junction left unmatched. In DNA, the CDR3 is TGCGCCAGCAGCCAAACGACTAGCGGGGGGAAAGAGCAGTTCTTC. Its protein product is CASSQTTSGGKEQFF.

The chain is built from TRBV19 and TRBJ1-4; tentatively, D is TRBD1 (6 bases). Looked up from germline, CDR1 is LNHDA and CDR2 is SQIVND (reference sequence). This CDR3 spans 12 amino acids. V was shortened by 6 bases and J by 8 bases, with 10 bases between the two germline ends. CDR3 sequence reads: CASREDSEKLFF. DNA for the CDR3: TGTGCCAGTAGAGAGGACAGCGAAAAACTGTTTTTT.

This clone was detected a few times. The rearrangement links TRBV18 to TRBJ1-1; unclear D gene. The V end was cut by 3 bases, the J end by 0 bases, with 17 bases between. The CDR3 is 17 residues long. The V gene's germline CDR1 is KGHSH and CDR2 LQKENI. The DNA of the CDR3 is TGTGCCAGCTCACCCTACGGTCATCGAACCATGAACACTGAAGCTTTCTTT. It codes for CASSPYGHRTMNTEAFF.

The rearrangement uses TRBV5-1 and TRBJ2-1; 7 positions match TRBD1. The CDR3 consists of 15 residues. Unmatched junction bases numbered 9, after V lost 4 bases and J lost 5 bases. Per germline, CDR1 SGHRS and CDR2 YFSETQ. This CDR3 is CASSLWTGTDNEQFF. The CDR3 DNA sequence: TGCGCCAGCAGCCTATGGACAGGAACCGACAATGAGCAGTTCTTC.

The V and J genes are TRBV4-1 and TRBJ1-2; D is ambiguous. The V gene's germline CDR1 is MGHRA and CDR2 YSYEKL. The CDR3 runs to 13 residues. V was trimmed by 0 bases and J by 12 bases, leaving 14 bases between them. CDR3 amino acids: CASSQDSPGGHTF. CDR3 coding DNA: TGCGCCAGCAGCCAAGATTCGCCCGGAGGGCACACCTTC.

The V call is TRBV25-1, the J call TRBJ1-4; the D gene is possibly TRBD1 (5 bases). Germline V gene sequence: CDR1 MGHDK, CDR2 SYGVNS. The V and J ends lost 2 bases and 8 bases respectively, with 6 bases between them. The CDR3 length is 12 residues. The DNA for the CDR3 is TGTGCCAGCAGTGAACGGGGGGAAAAACTGTTTTTT. Protein sequence: CASSERGEKLFF. The entire variable domain, with the rest obtained from reference TRBV25-1 and TRBJ1-4, is as follows: EADIYQTPRYLVIGTGKKITLECSQTMGHDKMYWYQQDPGMELHLIHYSYGVNSTEKGDLSSESTVSRIRTEHFPLTLESARPSHTSQYLCASSERGEKLFFGSGTQLSVL.

The V call is TRBV19, the J call TRBJ1-1, with D uncertain. Germline CDR1 and CDR2: LNHDA and SQIVND (reference sequence). This CDR3 contains 13 residues. V was cut by 0 bases and J by 8 bases, with 10 bases left in between. The CDR3 DNA reads TGTGCCAGTAGTATAGAGGGGAGGAGGGAAGCTTTCTTT. Protein product: CASSIEGRREAFF.

Written as DNA, the CDR3 is TGTGCCAGCAGCTTGAAGGGGGCTCAGTATGGCTACACCTTC. Translating gives CASSLKGAQYGYTF. J is TRBJ1-2 and V is TRBV5-8; TRBD1 matches at 7 bases. Germline V gene lookup returns CDR1 SGHTS and CDR2 YDEGEE. Trimming at V came to 1 base and at J to 5 bases, leaving 5 bases not matched to a gene. This CDR3 is 14 amino acids long.

The CDR3, as DNA: TGTGCCAGCAGTCCTTCTCAGGGGTTACGGGAAAAACTGTTTTTT. It translates to CASSPSQGLREKLFF. This chain uses TRBV11-2 with TRBJ1-4; a possible D gene is TRBD1 (6 bases). CDR3 length: 15 residues. V was pared by 6 bases and J by 8 bases, with 19 bases between. CDR1 SGHAT and CDR2 FQNNGV come from the germline V gene.

CDR3 bases: TGTGCCAGCAGGAGGGCCCGAAACGGGGAGCTGTTTTTT. Its protein is CASRRARNGELFF. V is TRBV7-6 and J is TRBJ2-2, with D possibly matching TRBD2 (5 bases). CDR1 and CDR2 (germline): SGHVS, FNYEAQ. Trimming left V 6 bases short and J 7 bases short, with 12 bases between. The CDR3 has 13 residues.

The V call is TRBV15, the J call TRBJ2-3; TRBD2 matches at 9 bases. Per the germline V gene, CDR1 is LNHNV and CDR2 is YYDKDF (reference sequence). The V and J ends lost 6 bases and 5 bases, in that order; junction bases with no gene match: 9. The CDR3 contains 15 residues. Here the CDR3 reads CATSTRGGALDTQYF. The CDR3 DNA reads TGTGCCACCAGTACGCGCGGGGGGGCCCTAGATACGCAGTATTTT.

This clone was seen only a few times. This chain connects TRBV6-1 to TRBJ1-5, with 8 bases that match TRBD1. Losses at the gene ends were 2 bases for V and 2 bases for J; bases not matched to a gene: 14. CDR1 MNHNS and CDR2 SASEGT come from the germline V gene. This CDR3 spans 19 amino acids. The CDR3 coding sequence is TGTGCCAGCAGTGAACCTCGGACAGGGTCCGCTTACGGCAATCAGCCCCAGCATTTT. It yields the protein CASSEPRTGSAYGNQPQHF.

This chain uses TRBV7-2 with TRBJ2-3, with 7 bases fitting TRBD2. This CDR3 region has 15 residues. Germline values: CDR1 SGHTA, CDR2 FQGNSA. V was clipped by 0 bases and J by 4 bases; unmatched bases: 4. The CDR3 loop is CASSLAGGRADTQYF. The CDR3 DNA follows: TGTGCCAGCAGCTTAGCGGGGGGGAGAGCAGATACGCAGTATTTT.

This chain uses TRBV2 with TRBJ2-1; D perhaps matches TRBD1 (5 bases). The V gene's germline CDR1 is SNHLY and CDR2 FYNNEI. CDR3 length: 13 residues. The V end was cut by 5 bases, the J end by 8 bases, with 13 bases between. The CDR3 DNA sequence: TGTGCCAGCAGTCAGGGCCCCCAGTATGAGCAGTTCTTC. Amino acids: CASSQGPQYEQFF.

The rearrangement joins TRBV15 to TRBJ2-1, with 9 bases identical to TRBD1. Germline V CDR1 and CDR2: LNHNV, YYDKDF (reference sequence). The CDR3 is made up of 17 amino acids. J gave up 4 bases and V 0 bases, and 7 bases lay outside the gene matches. CDR3 protein: CATSRDYRDRAYNEQFF. The CDR3 DNA reads TGTGCCACCAGCAGAGACTACCGGGACAGGGCTTACAATGAGCAGTTCTTC.

The chain is built from TRBV5-5 and TRBJ1-6; 9 nucleotides agree with TRBD1. V gave up 4 bases and J gave up 10 bases; unmatched junction bases: 6. Germline CDR1 and CDR2: SGHKS and YYEKEE (reference sequence). The CDR3 runs 14 residues. This CDR3 reads CASSEDRGISPLHF. The CDR3 DNA sequence: TGTGCCAGCAGCGAGGACAGGGGAATCTCACCCCTCCACTTT.

V usage is TRBV30 and J usage is TRBJ2-6; the D is unclear. Germline V gene lookup returns CDR1 GTSNPN and CDR2 SVGIG (reference sequence). Trimming left V 3 bases short and J 2 bases short, with 11 bases between. There are 15 residues in the CDR3. The CDR3 nucleotides are TGTGCCTGGAGGGCTGAACGGGCTGGGGCCAACGTCCTGACTTTC. This translates into CAWRAERAGANVLTF.

The chain has TRBV2 and TRBJ1-2, with a tentative D call TRBD1 (5 bases). CDR1 is SNHLY, CDR2 FYNNEI, per germline. CDR3 length: 15 amino acids. The V and J ends lost 5 bases and 4 bases respectively, with 17 bases between them. CDR3 protein: CASSPEGPAAYGYTF. DNA of the CDR3: TGTGCCAGCAGTCCGGAGGGACCCGCCGCCTATGGCTACACCTTC.

V gene TRBV6-1 combines with J gene TRBJ1-4, with D hard to call. V gave up 5 bases and J gave up 5 bases, with 15 bases separating them. CDR1 and CDR2 (germline): MNHNS, SASEGT. The length of the CDR3 is 15 residues. The CDR3 region has the DNA TGTGCCAGCAGTCCCTCAATGCGGGAAAATGAAAAACTGTTTTTT. It codes for CASSPSMRENEKLFF.

The chain has TRBV19 and TRBJ2-7, with 10 nucleotides matching TRBD2. The junction had 2 bases not matched to a gene; V was cut back by 3 bases and J by 3 bases. The germline V gene has CDR1 LNHDA and CDR2 SQIVND (reference sequence). The CDR3 is 14 residues long. The CDR3 region has the DNA TGTGCCAGTAGTATCACTAGCGGGGTCTACGAGCAGTACTTC. Its translation: CASSITSGVYEQYF.

This chain connects TRBV2 to TRBJ2-2; perhaps TRBD1 as D (6 bases). V was trimmed by 7 bases and J by 3 bases, leaving 12 bases between them. The length of the CDR3 is 14 residues. Per the germline V gene, CDR1 is SNHLY and CDR2 is FYNNEI. This CDR3 is CASKIDRYTGELFF. The DNA for the CDR3 is TGTGCCAGCAAGATTGACAGGTACACCGGGGAGCTGTTTTTT. Full variable domain (outside the CDR3, taken from reference TRBV2 and TRBJ2-2): EPEVTQTPSHQVTQMGQEVILRCVPISNHLYFYWYRQILGQKVEFLVSFYNNEISEKSEIFDDQFSVERPDGSNFTLKIRSTKLEDSAMYFCASKIDRYTGELFFGEGSRLTVL.

The genes are TRBV7-8 and TRBJ2-5; 10 nucleotides align to TRBD2. CDR1 and CDR2 from the germline V gene are SGHVS and FQNEAQ. After removal of 2 bases from V and 5 bases from J, the junction contained 8 bases not matched to a gene. CDR3 length equals 16 residues. The CDR3 region has the DNA TGTGCCAGCAGCTTAAGAGCGGGGGGGCCCGGGGAGACCCAGTACTTC. Its protein product is CASSLRAGGPGETQYF.

The chain is built from TRBV9 and TRBJ2-2, with D hard to call. Germline-derived CDR1 and CDR2 are SGDLS and YYNGEE. The CDR3 is 15 amino acids. V was pared by 4 bases and J by 1 base, with 11 bases between. The chain's CDR3 is CASSPTRLNTGELFF. CDR3 sequence (DNA): TGTGCCAGCAGCCCAACCAGATTGAACACCGGGGAGCTGTTTTTT.

The chain is built from TRBV21-1 and TRBJ1-5; TRBD1, as called in the table, went unchecked against the DNA. TRBV21-1 is reported as a pseudogene. The CDR3 is made up of 15 amino acids. The CDR3 here is CASSKVDRHNQPQHF. Written as DNA, the CDR3 is TGTGCCAGCAGCAAGGTAGACCGACACAATCAGCCCCAGCATTTT.

The V call is TRBV7-2, the J call TRBJ2-1; 9 bases are a match to TRBD1. This CDR3 spans 15 amino acids. Germline lookup yields CDR1 SGHTA and CDR2 FQGNSA. V dropped 3 bases and J dropped 7; count of bases not matched to a gene: 7. Written as DNA, the CDR3 is TGTGCCAGCAGCTTCCCGACAGGGGGTTTGAATGAGCAGTTCTTC. This codes for CASSFPTGGLNEQFF.